This TCR beta chain was documented in a study of patients and donors after allogeneic stem cell transplantation. MiXCR, run by TCRdb on the RT-PCR reads, gives a single entry per CDR3 protein. The data contain 65,000 to 80,000 distinct CDR3 sequences, around a quarter of them singletons. Germline V gene data show CDR1 as MGHRA and CDR2 as YSYEKL. This CDR3 comprises 15 residues. Trimming took 6 bases from V and 6 from J; bases not matched to a gene: 9. The TCR was taken from a human donor who was either an allogeneic HSCT recipient or a stem cell or donor lymphocyte infusion donor (not recorded which). It is not recorded whose cells these are; they may come from a transplant donor. Specimen: blood, either unsorted or a sorted T cell fraction (not recorded which). The chain employs TRBV4-1 and TRBJ1-2, with 11 bases aligning to TRBD1. The CDR3 sequence: CASRPLGQGANGYTF. The CDR3 DNA is TGCGCCAGCAGACCGCTCGGACAGGGGGCGAATGGCTACACCTTC.